The present T cell receptor beta chain was sequenced within a study of TIL therapy for anti-PD-1-resistant metastatic lung cancer. At the level of the study: Most patients had lung adenocarcinoma.

The immunoSEQ assay was v3. Method: immunoSEQ multiplex PCR; TCRdb's copy keeps in-frame clones and lacks some. The sample lists over 6,000 clones; 66% were seen once. General study results and limits: Many TIL product clones were absent from baseline tumor, suggesting clonal contraction.

CDR3 size: 17 residues. Germline V lookup: CDR1 LNHDA, CDR2 SQIVND (reference sequence). V gave up 7 bases and J gave up 0 bases, with 19 bases separating them. In the case of this clone: Its cognate antigen is unknown.

Time point indicated: pre-treatment sample, taken before nivolumab and TIL therapy. Tumor tissue came from excised metastases, mostly pleural nodules or supraclavicular lymph nodes. Progressing patients received lymphodepletion, expanded TIL infusion and IL-2. Patients were adults with stage 4 NSCLC. The source of this sequence is a person between 25 and 79 years old with non-small cell lung cancer. V is TRBV19 and J is TRBJ1-5, with a weak D call TRBD1 (6 bases). Source: tumor tissue, taken at baseline. This CDR3 is CASTSGRQGSSNQPQHF. The CDR3 DNA follows: TGTGCCAGTACCTCAGGCAGGCAGGGGAGTAGCAATCAGCCCCAGCATTTT.